This TCR beta chain derives from a study of T cell clonality in common variable immunodeficiency. Remarks on this clone: No antigen is known for it. The CDR3 is cut off 3 residues early in the read; its end comes from the germline J gene.

The CDR3 has 18 amino acids. Germline V gene data show CDR1 as SGHVS and CDR2 as FQNEAQ. Trimming took off 1 base at V and 0 bases at J, with 16 bases between the two ends. Of CVID subjects, approximately 14 were female and 29 male, mean age approximately 40. All CVID subjects were on immunoglobulin replacement for at least one year. Measured with immunoSEQ multiplex PCR; TCRdb has only the in-frame clones, and not every one. The data show about 26,000 clones, with none appearing a single time. Study conclusions and caveats: Fewer deletions and N-nucleotide insertions were reportedly seen in common variable immunodeficiency TCR beta sequences. Compared with healthy controls, CVID subjects showed increased TCRbeta clonality, mostly in about a third.

J is TRBJ1-5 and V is TRBV7-8; D is perhaps TRBD1 (6 bases). This receptor was identified in a human donor with common variable immunodeficiency. Sequencing was done on a sample of peripheral blood mononuclear cells. The CDR3 bases that were read are TGTGCCAGCAGCTTAGGGGGGCATGGCCCCTATAGCAATCAGCCC. Translating it yields CASSLGGHGPYSNQP. The full CDR3 protein reads CASSLGGHGPYSNQPQHF.